Sequencing of this T cell receptor (beta chain) was carried out in a study of blood T cell repertoires in COVID-19. About the study: T cells, B-cell-depleted T cells, or PBMCs supplied cDNA or gDNA.

Self-reported history from a screening survey and questionnaire set each donor's cohort. The assay was immunoSEQ multiplex PCR, and TCRdb's table has in-frame clones only and misses some. The data show roughly 380,000 clones, with 88% seen just once and approximately 1% held by the top ten. The CDR3 spans 15 residues. From germline, CDR1 is LNHDA and CDR2 SQIVND (reference sequence). V lost 0 bases to trimming and J lost 3 bases, with 11 bases between them. The chain is built from TRBV19 and TRBJ1-2, with D perhaps matching TRBD1 (5 bases). The sequence derives from a woman younger than 45 who had been exposed to COVID-19. Sequenced: PBMCs or T cells enriched from blood (not recorded which). The CDR3 region is CASSIDARADYGYTF. Written as DNA, the CDR3 is TGTGCCAGTAGTATAGACGCCAGGGCGGACTATGGCTACACCTTC.